This T cell receptor beta chain derives from a study of spatial heterogeneity in lung cancer (dated by TCRdb to between 2018 and 2020). General notes on the study: More beta-chain than alpha-chain transcripts were consistently detected, likely reflecting higher beta-chain transcript abundance. In the raw uncorrected reads, each unique combination of TCR and UMI appeared on average more than ten times. In non-small cell lung cancer, the study quantitatively compared TCR alpha and beta repertoires across several tumor regions, matched nontumor lung, and blood. The study linked features of the TCR repertoire to counts of nonsynonymous mutations, which were determined by whole-exome sequencing of tumor tissue. Both alpha and beta chains were TCR-sequenced in samples taken at surgery, namely 220 tumor regions, more than 62 matched nontumor lung samples and some 53 PBMC samples.

The library was made by 5' RACE. Sequencer: NextSeq 500. The TCR library protocol attached a unique molecular identifier to each TCR cDNA molecule to allow correction of PCR and sequencing errors. In the paper's pipeline: TCR identification, UMI-based error correction and CDR3 extraction were all carried out with Decombinator tools. Expanded TCRs were defined as those above a frequency of 2 per 1,000, corresponding to the top 1% of the tumor frequency distribution. Rényi diversity was computed with the R vegan package after subsampling each repertoire 100 times to 5,000 TCRs. CDR3 similarity networks were constructed using string-kernel similarity of amino acid triplets, with links drawn between CDR3s whose pairwise similarity was above 0.82. The raw public reads went through TCRdb reprocessing: fastp at Q25, MiXCR clone calling, in-frame beta chains kept. When rows share a CDR3 protein, they turn into one entry using the most common DNA and genes. The V and J calls follow TCRdb's processing rather than the paper's. This sample has under 40,000 distinct CDR3 sequences in its table, and roughly 5.2% of those were observed once. The top ten clonotypes cover 20% to 30% of the sample.

Sample time point, as interpreted from the label and publication: sample taken at primary tumor resection. Donors were over 60 patients with early-stage, untreated non-small cell lung cancer from the lung TRACERx cohort. For TCR sequencing, whole RNA was extracted from tumor and nontumor lung tissue, or from cryopreserved PBMC samples, and no cell sorting was done. Patients were selected for TCR sequencing only if sufficient RNA was available from at least two tumor regions. What the research found in general, with its limitations: Additional single-cell paired TCR alpha and beta sequencing was considered necessary to confirm, at a functional level, the hypothesis that regional TCRs recognize regional mutations. Ubiquitous expanded tumor TCRs were found in blood more often at tumor resection than at routine follow-up.

Taking its sample share into account, this clonotype is medium-sized (0.01 to 0.1%). Its cognate antigen has yet to be identified. Base qualities are not at hand, and no much larger clone is one base apart. The clonotype was recovered from a female donor with early-stage non-small cell lung cancer. The source was PBMCs, collected at surgery.

The CDR3 protein sequence reads: CASSPRTANYGYTF. DNA sequence: TGTGCCAGCAGCCCCCGGACAGCTAACTATGGCTACACCTTC. The rearrangement combines TRBV7-2 with TRBJ1-2, and TRBD1 may be the D gene, going by 6 matching bases. The CDR3 runs 14 amino acids, cysteine and phenylalanine included. Only the CDR3 region is kept as DNA, spanning 42 bases read in frame from base 1. Relative to germline, V is 5 bases shorter and J is 0 bases shorter, with 10 bases between their ends. Taken from the germline V gene, the CDR1 and CDR2 loops are SGHTA and FQGNSA.